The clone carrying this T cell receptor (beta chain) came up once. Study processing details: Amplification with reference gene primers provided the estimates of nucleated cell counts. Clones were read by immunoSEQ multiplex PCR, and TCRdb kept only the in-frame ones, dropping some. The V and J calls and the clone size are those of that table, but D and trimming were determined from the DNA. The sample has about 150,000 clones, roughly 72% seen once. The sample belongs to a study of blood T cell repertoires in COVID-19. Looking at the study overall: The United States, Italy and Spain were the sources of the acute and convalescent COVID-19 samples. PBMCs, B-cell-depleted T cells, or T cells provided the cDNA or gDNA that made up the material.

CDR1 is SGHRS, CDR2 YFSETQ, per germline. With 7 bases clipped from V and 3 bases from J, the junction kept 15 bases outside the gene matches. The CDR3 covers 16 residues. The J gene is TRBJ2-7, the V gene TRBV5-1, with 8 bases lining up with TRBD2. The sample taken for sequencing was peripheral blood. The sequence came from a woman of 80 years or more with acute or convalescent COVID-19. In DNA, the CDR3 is TGCGCCAGCTCCTTAGGGACGGGAGGGCCAGTCTACGAGCAGTACTTC. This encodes CASSLGTGGPVYEQYF.